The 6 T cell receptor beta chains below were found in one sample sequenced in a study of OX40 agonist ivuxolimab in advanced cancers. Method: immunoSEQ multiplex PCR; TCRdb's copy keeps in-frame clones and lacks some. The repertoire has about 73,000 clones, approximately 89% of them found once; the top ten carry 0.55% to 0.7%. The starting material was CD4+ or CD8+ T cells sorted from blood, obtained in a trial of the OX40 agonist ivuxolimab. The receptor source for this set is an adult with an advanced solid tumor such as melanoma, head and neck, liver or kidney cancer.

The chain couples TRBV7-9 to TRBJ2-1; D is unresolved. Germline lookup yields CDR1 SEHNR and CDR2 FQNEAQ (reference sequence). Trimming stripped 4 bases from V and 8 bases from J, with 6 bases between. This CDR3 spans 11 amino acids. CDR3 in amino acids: CASSSYDEQFF. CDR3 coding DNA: TGTGCCAGCAGCTCTTATGATGAGCAGTTCTTC.

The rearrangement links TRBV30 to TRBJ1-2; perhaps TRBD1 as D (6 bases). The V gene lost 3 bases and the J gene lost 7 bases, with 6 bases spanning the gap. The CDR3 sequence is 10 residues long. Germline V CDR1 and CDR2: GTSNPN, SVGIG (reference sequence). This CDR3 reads CAWRGAGYTF. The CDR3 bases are TGTGCCTGGAGGGGGGCTGGCTACACCTTC.

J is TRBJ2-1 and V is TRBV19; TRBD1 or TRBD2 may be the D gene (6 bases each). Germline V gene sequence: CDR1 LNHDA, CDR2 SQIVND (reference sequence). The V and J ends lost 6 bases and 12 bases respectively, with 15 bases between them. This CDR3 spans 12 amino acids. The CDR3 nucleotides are TGTGCCAGTAGCCCGCTGGGGGGCGGGCAGTTCTTC. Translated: CASSPLGGGQFF. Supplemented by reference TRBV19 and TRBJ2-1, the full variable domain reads DGGITQSPKYLFRKEGQNVTLSCEQNLNHDAMYWYRQDPGQGLRLIYYSQIVNDFQKGDIAEGYSVSREKKESFPLTVTSAQKNPTAFYLCASSPLGGGQFFGPGTRLTVL.

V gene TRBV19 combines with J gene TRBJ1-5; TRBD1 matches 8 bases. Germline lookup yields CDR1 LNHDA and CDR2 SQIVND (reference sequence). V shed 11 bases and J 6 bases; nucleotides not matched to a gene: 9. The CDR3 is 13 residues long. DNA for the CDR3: TGTGCCGTCCGAGACAGGGGCGGTCAGCCCCAGCATTTT. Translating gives CAVRDRGGQPQHF.

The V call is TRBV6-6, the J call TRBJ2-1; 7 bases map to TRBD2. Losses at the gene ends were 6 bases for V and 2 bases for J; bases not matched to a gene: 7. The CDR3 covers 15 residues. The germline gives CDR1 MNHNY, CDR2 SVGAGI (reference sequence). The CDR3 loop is CASSPGTSAYNEQFF. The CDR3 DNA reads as TGTGCCAGCAGCCCCGGTACTAGCGCCTACAATGAGCAGTTCTTC.

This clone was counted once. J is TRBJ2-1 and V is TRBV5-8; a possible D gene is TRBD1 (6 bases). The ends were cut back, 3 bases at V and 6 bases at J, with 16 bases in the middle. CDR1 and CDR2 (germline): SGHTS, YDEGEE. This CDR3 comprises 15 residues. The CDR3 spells CASSSRQDYVNEQFF. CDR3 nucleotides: TGTGCCAGCAGCTCTCGACAGGATTACGTCAATGAGCAGTTCTTC.